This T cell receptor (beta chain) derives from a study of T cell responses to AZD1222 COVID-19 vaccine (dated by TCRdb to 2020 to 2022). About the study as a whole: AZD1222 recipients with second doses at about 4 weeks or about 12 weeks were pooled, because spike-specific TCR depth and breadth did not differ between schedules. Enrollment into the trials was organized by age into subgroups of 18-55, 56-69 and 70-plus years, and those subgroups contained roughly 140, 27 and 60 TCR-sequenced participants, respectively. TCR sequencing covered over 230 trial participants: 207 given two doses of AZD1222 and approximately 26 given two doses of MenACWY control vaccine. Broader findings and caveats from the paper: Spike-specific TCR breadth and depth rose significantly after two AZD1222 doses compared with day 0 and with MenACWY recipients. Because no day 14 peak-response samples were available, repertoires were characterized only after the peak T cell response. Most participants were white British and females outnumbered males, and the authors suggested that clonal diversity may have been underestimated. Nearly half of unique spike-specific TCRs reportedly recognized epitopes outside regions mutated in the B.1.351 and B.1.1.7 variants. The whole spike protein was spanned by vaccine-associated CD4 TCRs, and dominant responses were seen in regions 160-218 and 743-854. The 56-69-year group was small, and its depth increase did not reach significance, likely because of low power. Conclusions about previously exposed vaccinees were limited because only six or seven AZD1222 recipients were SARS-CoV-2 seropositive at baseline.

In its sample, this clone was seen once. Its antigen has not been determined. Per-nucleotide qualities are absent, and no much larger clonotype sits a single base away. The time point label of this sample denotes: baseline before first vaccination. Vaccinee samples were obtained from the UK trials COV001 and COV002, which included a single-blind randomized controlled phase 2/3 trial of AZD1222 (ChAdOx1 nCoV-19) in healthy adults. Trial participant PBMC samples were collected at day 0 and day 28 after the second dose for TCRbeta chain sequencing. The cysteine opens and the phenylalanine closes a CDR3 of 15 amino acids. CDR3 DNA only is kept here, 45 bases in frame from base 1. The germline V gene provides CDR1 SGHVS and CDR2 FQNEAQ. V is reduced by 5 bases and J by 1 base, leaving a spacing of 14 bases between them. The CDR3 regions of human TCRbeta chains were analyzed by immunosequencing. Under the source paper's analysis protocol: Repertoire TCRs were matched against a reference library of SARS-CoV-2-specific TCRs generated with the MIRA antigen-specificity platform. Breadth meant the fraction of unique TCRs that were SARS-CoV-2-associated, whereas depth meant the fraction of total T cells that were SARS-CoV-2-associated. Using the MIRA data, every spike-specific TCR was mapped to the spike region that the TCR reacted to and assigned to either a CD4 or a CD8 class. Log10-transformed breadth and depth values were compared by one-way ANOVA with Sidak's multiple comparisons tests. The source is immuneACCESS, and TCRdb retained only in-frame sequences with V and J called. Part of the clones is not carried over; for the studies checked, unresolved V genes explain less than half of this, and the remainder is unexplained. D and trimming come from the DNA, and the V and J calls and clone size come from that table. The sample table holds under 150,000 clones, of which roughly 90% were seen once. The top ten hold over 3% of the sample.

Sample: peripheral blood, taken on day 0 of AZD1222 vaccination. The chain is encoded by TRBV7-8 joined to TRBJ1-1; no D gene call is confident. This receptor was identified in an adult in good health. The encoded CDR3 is CASSLSPRWNTEAFF. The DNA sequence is TGTGCCAGCAGCCTAAGCCCCAGGTGGAACACTGAAGCTTTCTTT.